Presented here are 29 T cell receptor beta chains from one specimen sequenced in a study of CD8 T cells in ankylosing spondylitis. TCRdb re-called the 5' RACE reads with MiXCR, one entry per CDR3 protein. The sample holds 150,000 to 200,000 distinct CDR3 sequences, about 9.9% seen once. The sample consisted of blood, either unsorted or a sorted T cell fraction (not recorded which). The receptor source for this set is a male donor with ankylosing spondylitis or in good health (not recorded which).

This clonotype was detected ten times or more. The V call is TRBV6-6, the J call TRBJ1-4; no reliable D call. The CDR3 is 13 amino acids. Per germline, CDR1 MNHNY and CDR2 SVGAGI (reference sequence). V lost 10 bases to trimming and J lost 3 bases, with 12 bases between them. CDR3 coding DNA: TGTGCCATCCAAGCCGGATCTAATGAAAAACTGTTTTTT. Residues: CAIQAGSNEKLFF.

This clonotype was seen at least ten times. V and J are TRBV24-1 and TRBJ2-5; D is unresolved. Trimming removed 6 bases from V and 5 bases from J, with 15 bases in between. The CDR3 extends over 14 amino acids. Germline assignment: CDR1 KGHDR and CDR2 SFDVKD. In nucleotides, the CDR3 is TGTGCCACCAGTTCTCCCCTGAGCTCCGAGACCCAGTACTTC. Amino acids: CATSSPLSSETQYF.

This clonotype turned up a few times. The V and J genes are TRBV2 and TRBJ1-5; D is uncertain. V gave up 8 bases and J gave up 0 bases, with 5 bases separating them. CDR3 length equals 12 residues. Germline loops: CDR1 SNHLY, CDR2 FYNNEI. The CDR3 bases are TGTGCCAGCCAGGCTAGCAATCAGCCCCAGCATTTT. Its protein is CASQASNQPQHF.

This clonotype appeared many times. The chain links TRBV6-1 to TRBJ2-2, with D maybe TRBD2 (5 bases). The CDR3 has 14 residues. Germline CDR1 reads MNHNS; CDR2 reads SASEGT. Trimming stripped 3 bases from V and 6 bases from J, with 11 bases between. CDR3 protein: CASSDFSRAGELFF. The CDR3 DNA sequence: TGTGCCAGCAGTGACTTCTCGAGGGCCGGGGAGCTGTTTTTT.

This clonotype was seen only a few times. Written as DNA, the CDR3 is TGCGCCAGCAGCTTGGATCCGGGACAGGTGGGCAATGAGCAGTTCTTC. It yields the protein CASSLDPGQVGNEQFF. The genes are TRBV5-1 and TRBJ2-1, with 8 bases identical to TRBD1. J was trimmed by 6 bases and V by 0 bases; bases with no gene match: 8. Germline V CDR1 and CDR2: SGHRS, YFSETQ. The CDR3 runs to 16 residues. The entire variable domain, with the rest obtained from reference TRBV5-1 and TRBJ2-1, is as follows: KAGVTQTPRYLIKTRGQQVTLSCSPISGHRSVSWYQQTPGQGLQFLFEYFSETQRNKGNFPGRFSGRQFSNSRSEMNVSTLELGDSALYLCASSLDPGQVGNEQFFGPGTRLTVL.

The chain carries TRBV5-1 and TRBJ2-1; unclear D gene. The CDR3 has 15 amino acids. Trimming took 9 bases from V and 5 from J, leaving 21 bases between them. Germline-derived CDR1 and CDR2 are SGHRS and YFSETQ. Here the CDR3 reads CANPRPRLLDNEQFF. The CDR3 DNA follows: TGCGCCAACCCCAGACCTCGTTTATTAGACAATGAGCAGTTCTTC.

This clonotype was counted ten times or more. The V call is TRBV6-1, the J call TRBJ1-3; TRBD1 is a possible D gene (6 bases). The CDR3 has 14 residues. Germline-derived CDR1 and CDR2 are MNHNS and SASEGT. V was trimmed by 8 bases and J by 0 bases, leaving 11 bases between them. The CDR3 reads CASLDRPSGNTIYF. The DNA for the CDR3 is TGTGCCAGCCTCGACAGGCCCTCTGGAAACACCATATATTTT.

This clonotype has ten or more counts. The chain employs TRBV5-1 and TRBJ2-2; perhaps TRBD1 as D (5 bases). The V gene lost 0 bases and the J gene lost 4 bases, with 10 bases spanning the gap. Per germline, CDR1 SGHRS and CDR2 YFSETQ. The CDR3 has 15 residues. CDR3 sequence: CASSLGQGITGELFF. DNA of the CDR3: TGCGCCAGCAGCTTGGGGCAGGGAATCACCGGGGAGCTGTTTTTT. Based on the CDR3 plus reference TRBV5-1 and TRBJ2-2, the full variable domain is KAGVTQTPRYLIKTRGQQVTLSCSPISGHRSVSWYQQTPGQGLQFLFEYFSETQRNKGNFPGRFSGRQFSNSRSEMNVSTLELGDSALYLCASSLGQGITGELFFGEGSRLTVL.

The sample holds many counts of this clonotype. The chain joins TRBV18 to TRBJ1-1; D unresolved. V was clipped by 3 bases and J by 2 bases, with 10 bases between them. Germline CDR1 reads KGHSH; CDR2 reads LQKENI. This CDR3 is built from 14 residues. CDR3 sequence reads: CASSPADRNTEAFF. CDR3 nucleotide sequence: TGTGCCAGCTCACCGGCAGATCGAAACACTGAAGCTTTCTTT.

This clonotype appeared many times. The chain combines TRBV29-1 with TRBJ2-5; 8 bases align to TRBD1. The CDR3 is 15 residues long. The V gene's germline CDR1 is SQVTM and CDR2 ANQGSEA. V shed 4 bases, J shed 4 bases, and the junction held 11 bases outside the gene matches. CDR3 sequence (DNA): TGCAGCGTTGTTAGGACAGGGAGCGTGGGAGAGACCCAGTACTTC. Its protein product is CSVVRTGSVGETQYF.

This clonotype was seen ten or more times. V is TRBV5-1 and J is TRBJ2-3, with 10 bases aligning to TRBD2. V gave up 2 bases and J gave up 5 bases; unmatched junction bases: 8. Germline CDR1 is SGHRS and CDR2 is YFSETQ. CDR3 size: 16 residues. In nucleotides, the CDR3 is TGCGCCAGCAGCTTAATAGCGGGGGGTTCCGGAGATACGCAGTATTTT. Protein: CASSLIAGGSGDTQYF.

There are many counts of this clonotype. This chain joins TRBV6-5 and TRBJ1-2; 10 bases match TRBD1. The germline V gene has CDR1 MNHEY and CDR2 SVGAGI. V lost 2 bases and J lost 7; bases outside the gene matches: 1. The CDR3 covers 13 residues. This CDR3 reads CASSYGTGVGYTF. The CDR3 bases are TGTGCCAGCAGTTACGGGACAGGGGTTGGCTACACCTTC.

This clonotype came up a few times. This rearrangement joins TRBV27 to TRBJ2-7, with 7 bases matching TRBD1. The trim removed 4 bases at V and 4 bases at J, leaving 4 bases unmatched. CDR1 and CDR2 from the germline V gene are MNHEY and SMNVEV (reference sequence). CDR3 length: 13 residues. Here the CDR3 reads CASSYRGPYEQYF. Here the CDR3 DNA reads TGTGCCAGCAGTTACAGGGGCCCTTACGAGCAGTACTTC.

This clonotype was observed at least ten times. This rearrangement joins TRBV5-1 to TRBJ2-2, with D possibly being TRBD1 (5 bases). V was cut by 4 bases and J by 7 bases, with 11 bases left in between. Germline V gene sequence: CDR1 SGHRS, CDR2 YFSETQ. The CDR3 totals 13 residues. CDR3 DNA: TGCGCCAGCAGCCCAGGGTTCCACGGGGAGCTGTTTTTT. Translating it yields CASSPGFHGELFF.

V is TRBV14 and J is TRBJ1-1, with 7 bases matching TRBD1. The germline CDR1 and CDR2 sequences are SGHDN and FVKESK. V lost 2 bases to trimming and J lost 10 bases; unmatched junction nucleotides: 13. CDR3 size: 15 residues. CDR3 bases: TGTGCCAGCAGCCAAAACCCTACAGACAGGGAGGGAGCTTTCTTT. Encoded protein: CASSQNPTDREGAFF.

The J gene is TRBJ2-5, the V gene TRBV5-4; the D gene is possibly TRBD2 (7 bases). CDR3 length: 14 residues. The germline V gene encodes CDR1 SGHNT and CDR2 YYREEE (reference sequence). Trimming removed 5 bases at V and 4 bases at J, with 15 bases between. Written as DNA, the CDR3 is TGTGCCAGCAGTCGAGGGGGAGGGCGAGAGACCCAGTACTTC. Translated, it gives CASSRGGGRETQYF.

At least ten counts were recorded for this clonotype. The chain uses TRBV20-1 and TRBJ2-7, with D possibly being TRBD2 (5 bases). This CDR3 spans 12 amino acids. Looked up from germline, CDR1 is DFQATT and CDR2 is SNEGSKA (reference sequence). V was trimmed by 2 bases and J by 4 bases, leaving 9 bases between them. CDR3 amino acids: CSARKTGYEQYF. CDR3 DNA sequence: TGCAGTGCTAGAAAAACGGGATACGAGCAGTACTTC.

This clonotype was counted many times. The V and J genes are TRBV5-1 and TRBJ1-1, with a possible D match to TRBD1 (5 bases). V dropped 3 bases and J dropped 3 bases, with 9 bases sitting between them. This CDR3 is built from 13 residues. CDR1 and CDR2 from the germline V gene are SGHRS and YFSETQ. CDR3 protein: CASSWARDTEAFF. CDR3 bases: TGCGCCAGCAGCTGGGCCAGGGACACTGAAGCTTTCTTT.

This clonotype was found many times. The chain couples TRBV5-1 to TRBJ2-7; a possible D gene is TRBD1 (5 bases). CDR3 length: 16 residues. CDR1 SGHRS and CDR2 YFSETQ come from the germline V gene. Trimming took off 0 bases at V and 0 bases at J, with 13 bases between the two ends. The CDR3 loop is CASSLGTTVVSYEQYF. In nucleotides, the CDR3 is TGCGCCAGCAGCTTGGGGACGACAGTAGTCTCCTACGAGCAGTACTTC. The whole variable domain, remainder taken from reference TRBV5-1 and TRBJ2-7, is KAGVTQTPRYLIKTRGQQVTLSCSPISGHRSVSWYQQTPGQGLQFLFEYFSETQRNKGNFPGRFSGRQFSNSRSEMNVSTLELGDSALYLCASSLGTTVVSYEQYFGPGTRLTVT.

This clonotype was recorded a few times. The chain has TRBV29-1 and TRBJ2-1; 14 bases are a match to TRBD2. The CDR3 totals 15 residues. CDR1 is SQVTM, CDR2 ANQGSEA, per germline. J lost 6 bases, V lost 5 bases, and 6 bases had no gene match. This CDR3 is CSVSPGTSGSNEQFF. DNA for the CDR3: TGCAGCGTTTCCCCCGGGACTAGCGGGAGCAATGAGCAGTTCTTC.

Points on this clonotype: A much larger clone lies a single base off, so this may be a read error. V gene TRBV12-3 or TRBV12-4 combines with J gene TRBJ2-4; perhaps TRBD1 as D (5 bases). The CDR3 loop spans 13 amino acids. The CDR3 coding sequence is TGTGCCAGCAGTTTAACAGGAGAAAACACTCAGTACTTC. It translates to CASSLTGENTQYF.

This clonotype has a handful of counts. J is TRBJ2-2 and V is TRBV10-2; D call uncertain. Trimming removed 4 bases from V and 5 bases from J, with 14 bases in between. CDR1 WSHSY and CDR2 SAAADI come from the germline V gene. This CDR3 is built from 15 residues. The CDR3, as DNA: TGCGCCAGCAGTGGTCGTGGGCTAACTACCGGGGAGCTGTTTTTT. Protein: CASSGRGLTTGELFF.

This clonotype was seen many times. V and J are TRBV5-1 and TRBJ2-1, with 12 bases that match TRBD2. This CDR3 contains 18 residues. CDR1 is SGHRS and CDR2 is YFSETQ in the germline V gene. The V gene end was trimmed by 0 bases and the J gene end by 6 bases; junction bases not matched to a gene: 10. This CDR3 reads CASSLGPATSGRTNEQFF. CDR3 in DNA: TGCGCCAGCAGCTTGGGGCCCGCAACTAGCGGGAGGACCAATGAGCAGTTCTTC.

In its sample, this clonotype was seen a few times. The chain couples TRBV11-3 to TRBJ2-1; D unresolved. In germline, CDR1 is SGHNT, CDR2 YENEEA. Deletions cut 3 bases from V and 5 bases from J, with 5 bases between. This CDR3 has 12 amino acids. CDR3 sequence: CASSLSNNEQFF. In nucleotides, the CDR3 is TGTGCCAGCAGCTTGAGCAACAATGAGCAGTTCTTC.

This clonotype has more than one count but fewer than ten. J is TRBJ2-7 and V is TRBV20-1; TRBD1 is a possible D gene (5 bases). Germline loops: CDR1 DFQATT, CDR2 SNEGSKA (reference sequence). The CDR3 contains 15 residues. The V and J ends lost 1 base and 2 bases respectively, with 15 bases between them. The CDR3 reads CSARGYRGLAYEQYF. The CDR3 nucleotides read TGCAGTGCTAGAGGTTATAGGGGTTTAGCCTACGAGCAGTACTTC.

The chain is built from TRBV5-5 and TRBJ1-2; no clear D gene. Trimming pared 4 bases from V and 3 bases from J, leaving 19 bases between. The V gene's germline CDR1 is SGHKS and CDR2 YYEKEE (reference sequence). The CDR3 has 16 residues. The chain's CDR3 is CASSALGRPKDYGYTF. The CDR3 nucleotides are TGTGCCAGCAGCGCCTTAGGCAGGCCTAAGGACTATGGCTACACCTTC. Complete variable domain (other parts from reference TRBV5-5 and TRBJ1-2): DAGVTQSPTHLIKTRGQQVTLRCSPISGHKSVSWYQQVLGQGPQFIFQYYEKEERGRGNFPDRFSARQFPNYSSELNVNALLLGDSALYLCASSALGRPKDYGYTFGSGTRLTVV.

This clonotype was counted a few times. The chain joins TRBV27 to TRBJ1-4; no reliable D call. Trimming took off 1 base at V and 3 bases at J, with 3 bases between the two ends. The germline V gene has CDR1 MNHEY and CDR2 SMNVEV (reference sequence). CDR3 size: 13 residues. Here the CDR3 DNA reads TGTGCCAGCAGTTTATATTCTAATGAAAAACTGTTTTTT. Amino acid sequence: CASSLYSNEKLFF.

About this clonotype itself: A much larger clone lies a single base off, so this may be a read error. The V call is TRBV2, the J call TRBJ2-2, with TRBD2 identical over 7 bases. In germline, CDR1 is SNHLY, CDR2 FYNNEI. This CDR3 contains 15 residues. CDR3 region: CASSREGRNTGDLFF. CDR3 bases: TGTGCCAGCAGTAGGGAGGGTAGAAACACCGGGGATCTGTTTTTT.

The sample holds many counts of this clonotype. The chain is built from TRBV6-5 and TRBJ2-3; TRBD2 matches 10 bases. V trimming: 0 bases; J trimming: 4 bases; junction bases outside the gene matches: 10. CDR1 and CDR2 (germline): MNHEY, SVGAGI. CDR3 length: 18 residues. CDR3 DNA sequence: TGTGCCAGCAGTTACTCTATTGTAGCGGGGGGTCACGCAGATACGCAGTATTTT. Its translation: CASSYSIVAGGHADTQYF.